Included here is one TCR beta chain sequence, with context. Antigen unknown. Using immunoSEQ multiplex PCR, the repertoire was profiled, and TCRdb retains in-frame clones only, with some absent. The sample yields over 150,000 clones, 80% to 90% seen once. The sample originates from a study of T cell responses to AZD1222 COVID-19 vaccine. Germline V gives CDR1 MGHRA, CDR2 YSYEKL. The CDR3 has 17 amino acids. Trimming at V came to 0 bases and at J to 0 bases, leaving 5 bases not matched to a gene. Study-wide points: Distributed over spike, vaccine-associated CD4 TCRs predominated at 160-218 and 743-854. Donors in the cohort were predominantly white British and more often female, and clonal diversity was possibly underestimated.

V usage is TRBV4-1 and J usage is TRBJ1-3; 7 bases are a match to TRBD1. Sequencing was performed on peripheral blood, taken on day 0 of AZD1222 vaccination. The sequence derives from an adult in good health. The CDR3 loop reads CASSQDPRQGSGNTIYF. CDR3 coding DNA: TGCGCCAGCAGCCAAGATCCCAGACAGGGCTCTGGAAACACCATATATTTT.